This T cell receptor (beta chain) came from a study of cytomegalovirus exposure and HLA in healthy donors. Turning to the study itself: A later analysis reported the 130 or so validation repertoires used the same platform as the approximately 660 first-cohort repertoires. Whole-study results and caveats: The study put some 160 TCR beta chains on its list as cytomegalovirus-associated. Many donors carried some public TCRs, although rarity characterized most TCR sequences. With high specificity and sensitivity, the classifier reportedly diagnosed cytomegalovirus status.

Sequencing used immunoSEQ multiplex PCR; TCRdb keeps in-frame clones, though not all of them. The sample holds more than 250,000 clones, around 87% seen once. This CDR3 is 14 amino acids long. V was pared by 6 bases and J by 2 bases, with 12 bases between. Germline-derived CDR1 and CDR2 are SNHLY and FYNNEI. For this clone: Antigen unknown.

The chain links TRBV2 to TRBJ2-3; D not resolved. The TCR was taken from a young woman in good health and CMV-seropositive. Sequencing was carried out using PBMCs. CDR3 sequence reads: CASRPNPTTDTQYF. The CDR3 nucleotides read TGTGCCAGCAGGCCGAACCCGACCACAGATACGCAGTATTTT.